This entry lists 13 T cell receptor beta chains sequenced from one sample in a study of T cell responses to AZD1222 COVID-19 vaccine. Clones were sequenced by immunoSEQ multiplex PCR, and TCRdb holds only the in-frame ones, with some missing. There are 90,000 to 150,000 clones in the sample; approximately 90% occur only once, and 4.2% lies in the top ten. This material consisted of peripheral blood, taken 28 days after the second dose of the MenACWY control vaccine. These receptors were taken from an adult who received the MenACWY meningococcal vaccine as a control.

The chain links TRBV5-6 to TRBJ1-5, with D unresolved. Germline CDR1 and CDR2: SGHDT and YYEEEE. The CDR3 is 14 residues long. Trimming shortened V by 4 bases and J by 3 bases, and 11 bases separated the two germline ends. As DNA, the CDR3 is TGTGCCAGCAGCGGTCAGAACTCCAATCAGCCCCAGCATTTT. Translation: CASSGQNSNQPQHF.

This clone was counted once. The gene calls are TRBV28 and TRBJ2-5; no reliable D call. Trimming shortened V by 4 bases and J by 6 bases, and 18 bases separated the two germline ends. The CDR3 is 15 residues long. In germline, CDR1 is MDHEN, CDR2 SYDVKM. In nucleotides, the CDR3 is TGTGCCAGCAGTTCCGGATCCGACATAGGGAAGACCCAGTACTTC. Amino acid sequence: CASSSGSDIGKTQYF.

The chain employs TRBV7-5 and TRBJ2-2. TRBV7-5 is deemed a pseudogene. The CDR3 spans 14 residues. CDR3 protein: CVRSFGPNTGELFF. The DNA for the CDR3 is TGTGTCAGAAGCTTCGGACCGAACACCGGGGAGCTGTTTTTT.

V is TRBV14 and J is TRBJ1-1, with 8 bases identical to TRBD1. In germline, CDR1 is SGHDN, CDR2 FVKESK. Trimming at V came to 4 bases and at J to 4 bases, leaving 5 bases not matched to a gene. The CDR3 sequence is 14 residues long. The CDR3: CASSRFRGLTEAFF. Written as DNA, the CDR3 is TGTGCCAGCAGCCGCTTCAGGGGGCTCACTGAAGCTTTCTTT.

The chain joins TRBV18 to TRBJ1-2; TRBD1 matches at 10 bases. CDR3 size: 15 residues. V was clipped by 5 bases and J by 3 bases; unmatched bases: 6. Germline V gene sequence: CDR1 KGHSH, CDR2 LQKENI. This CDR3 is CASSSDRGMYYGYTF. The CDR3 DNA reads TGTGCCAGCTCATCGGACAGGGGGATGTACTATGGCTACACCTTC.

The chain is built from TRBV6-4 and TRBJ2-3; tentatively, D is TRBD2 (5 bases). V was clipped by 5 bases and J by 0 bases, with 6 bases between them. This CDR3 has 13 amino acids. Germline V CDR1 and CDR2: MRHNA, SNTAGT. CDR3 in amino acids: CASSRGSTDTQYF. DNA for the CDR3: TGTGCCAGCAGTCGGGGTAGCACAGATACGCAGTATTTT.

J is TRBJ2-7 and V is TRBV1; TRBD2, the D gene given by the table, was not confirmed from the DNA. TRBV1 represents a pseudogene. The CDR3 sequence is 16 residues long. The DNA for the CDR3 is TGCACCAGCAGCCGAGGGGGACTAGCGGGGGGCCCCGAACAGTACGTC. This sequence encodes CTSSRGGLAGGPEQYV.

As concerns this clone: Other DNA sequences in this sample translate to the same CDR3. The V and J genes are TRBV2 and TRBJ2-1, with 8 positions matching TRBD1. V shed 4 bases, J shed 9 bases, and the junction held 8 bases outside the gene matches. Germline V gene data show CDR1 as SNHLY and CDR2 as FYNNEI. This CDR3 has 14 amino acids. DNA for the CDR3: TGTGCCAGCAGTGTGGGTCAGGGGGCTGGTGAGCAGTTCTTC. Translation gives CASSVGQGAGEQFF.

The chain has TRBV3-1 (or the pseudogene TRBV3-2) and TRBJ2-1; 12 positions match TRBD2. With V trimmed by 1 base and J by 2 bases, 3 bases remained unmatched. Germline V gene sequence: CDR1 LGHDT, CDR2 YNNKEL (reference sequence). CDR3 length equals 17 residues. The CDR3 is CASSQAPSGRAYNEQFF. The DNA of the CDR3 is TGTGCCAGCAGCCAAGCCCCTAGCGGGAGGGCCTACAATGAGCAGTTCTTC.

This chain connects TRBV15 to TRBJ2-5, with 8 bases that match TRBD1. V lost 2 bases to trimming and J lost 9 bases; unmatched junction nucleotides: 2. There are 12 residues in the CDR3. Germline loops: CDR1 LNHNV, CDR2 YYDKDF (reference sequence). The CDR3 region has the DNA TGTGCCACCAGCAGACCACAGGGGGCCCAGTACTTC. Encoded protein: CATSRPQGAQYF.

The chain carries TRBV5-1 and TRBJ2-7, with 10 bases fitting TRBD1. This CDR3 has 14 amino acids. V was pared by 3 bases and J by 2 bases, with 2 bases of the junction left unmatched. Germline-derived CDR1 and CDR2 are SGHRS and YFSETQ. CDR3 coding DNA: TGCGCCAGCAGCTGGGACAGGGGTACCTACGAGCAGTACTTC. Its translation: CASSWDRGTYEQYF. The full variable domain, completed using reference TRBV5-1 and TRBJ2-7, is KAGVTQTPRYLIKTRGQQVTLSCSPISGHRSVSWYQQTPGQGLQFLFEYFSETQRNKGNFPGRFSGRQFSNSRSEMNVSTLELGDSALYLCASSWDRGTYEQYFGPGTRLTVT.

In DNA form, the CDR3 reads TGTGCCAGCAGCCAAGATCCCCTAGCGGGAGTTTCCTACGAGCAGTACTTC. The encoded protein is CASSQDPLAGVSYEQYF. The J gene is TRBJ2-7, the V gene TRBV14, with TRBD2 identical over 10 bases. The V gene's germline CDR1 is SGHDN and CDR2 FVKESK. The CDR3 is 17 amino acids. The V gene end was trimmed by 0 bases and the J gene end by 1 base; junction bases not matched to a gene: 6.

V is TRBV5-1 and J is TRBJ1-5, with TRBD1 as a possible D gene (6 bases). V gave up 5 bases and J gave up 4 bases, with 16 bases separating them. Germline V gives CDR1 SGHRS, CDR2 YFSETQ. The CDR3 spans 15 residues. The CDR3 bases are TGCGCCAGCAGGCGGGACACGGGAGTTAATCAGCCCCAGCATTTT. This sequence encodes CASRRDTGVNQPQHF.